The 15 T cell receptor beta chains below were found in one sample sequenced in a study of T cell responses to AZD1222 COVID-19 vaccine. Profiled with immunoSEQ multiplex PCR; TCRdb holds only in-frame clones, not every one. The table lists about 93,000 clones, roughly 91% of them singletons. This specimen consisted of peripheral blood, obtained on day 0 of MenACWY control vaccination. These receptor sequences come from an adult in good health.

CDR3 loop: CASSTIRQGSYGYTF. CDR3 DNA sequence: TGTGCCAGCAGTACGATAAGACAGGGGTCCTATGGCTACACCTTC. The chain combines TRBV6-5 with TRBJ1-2; 8 bases are shared with TRBD1. V shed 5 bases, J shed 4 bases, and the junction held 9 bases outside the gene matches. Germline V gives CDR1 MNHEY, CDR2 SVGAGI. The CDR3 is 15 amino acids.

The count of this clone is one. This chain joins TRBV7-3 and TRBJ1-1; 9 bases line up with TRBD1. Germline loops: CDR1 SGHTA, CDR2 FQGTGA. The CDR3 is made up of 13 amino acids. The trim removed 5 bases at V and 4 bases at J, leaving 2 bases unmatched. The CDR3 here is CASSQDRGTEAFF. The DNA of the CDR3 is TGTGCCAGCAGCCAGGACAGGGGCACTGAAGCTTTCTTT. Complete variable domain (other parts from reference TRBV7-3 and TRBJ1-1): GAGVSQTPSNKVTEKGKYVELRCDPISGHTALYWYRQSLGQGPEFLIYFQGTGAADDSGLPNDRFFAVRPEGSVSTLKIQRTERGDSAVYLCASSQDRGTEAFFGQGTRLTVV.

The chain combines TRBV28 with TRBJ1-2; no clear D. V shed 5 bases and J shed 4 bases, with 8 bases lying between them. Germline CDR1 reads MDHEN; CDR2 reads SYDVKM. The CDR3 has 12 residues. This CDR3 reads CASSRLGYGYTF. In DNA form, the CDR3 reads TGTGCCAGCAGTAGGCTGGGCTATGGCTACACCTTC.

The CDR3 is CASGRSLRGAFF. Here the CDR3 DNA reads TGTGCCAGCGGCAGATCCTTACGGGGAGCTTTCTTT. The V and J genes are TRBV21-1 and TRBJ1-1. TRBV21-1 is classified as a pseudogene. The CDR3 runs to 12 residues.

V usage is TRBV9 and J usage is TRBJ2-1, with 9 positions matching TRBD2. The CDR3 is made up of 16 amino acids. Per germline, CDR1 SGDLS and CDR2 YYNGEE. V shed 0 bases, J shed 2 bases, and the junction held 3 bases outside the gene matches. CDR3 bases: TGTGCCAGCAGCGTAGCCCAGCGGGGGGCCTACAATGAGCAGTTCTTC. It translates to CASSVAQRGAYNEQFF.

V and J are TRBV5-6 and TRBJ2-7; D is uncertain. V lost 4 bases, J lost 4 bases, and 24 bases lay in between. This CDR3 comprises 17 residues. Germline values: CDR1 SGHDT, CDR2 YYEEEE. The CDR3 DNA follows: TGTGCCAGCAGCCCTCTGGGCACCCCTCTTGGAGTGTACGAGCAGTACTTC. Protein sequence: CASSPLGTPLGVYEQYF.

The V gene is TRBV9, the J gene TRBJ2-3, with a possible D match to TRBD1 (6 bases). Germline CDR1 and CDR2: SGDLS and YYNGEE. The CDR3 runs to 23 residues. Trimming pared 3 bases from V and 2 bases from J, leaving 37 bases between. In DNA, the CDR3 is TGTGCCAGCAGCGCCGAGGATGGAGCATTGTGGGATGGAACAGGGCCCCTCACAGATACGCAGTATTTT. Translated, it gives CASSAEDGALWDGTGPLTDTQYF.

This clone was seen a handful of times. V usage is TRBV18 and J usage is TRBJ1-5, with D unclear. The germline gives CDR1 KGHSH, CDR2 LQKENI. The V gene lost 5 bases and the J gene lost 0 bases, with 11 bases spanning the gap. This CDR3 spans 15 amino acids. Written as DNA, the CDR3 is TGTGCCAGCTCAGTTGCGGGCGGTAGCAATCAGCCCCAGCATTTT. This gives the protein CASSVAGGSNQPQHF.

This sequence joins TRBV5-4 and TRBJ2-3; 10 nucleotides match TRBD1. From germline, CDR1 is SGHNT and CDR2 YYREEE (reference sequence). This CDR3 region has 16 residues. After removal of 4 bases from V and 5 bases from J, the junction contained 10 bases not matched to a gene. The CDR3 DNA reads TGTGCCAGCAGCCCCGACCGGACAGGGGGTGTAGATACGCAGTATTTT. This translates into CASSPDRTGGVDTQYF.

The chain combines TRBV5-1 with TRBJ1-1, with no clear D. CDR1 and CDR2 (germline): SGHRS, YFSETQ. CDR3 length: 16 residues. Trimming left V 4 bases short and J 12 bases short, with 28 bases between. The CDR3 DNA sequence: TGCGCCAGCAGCCGACTCGAGCTGAGTAGTGAGGTAAAGCCTTTCTTT. It yields the protein CASSRLELSSEVKPFF.

The rearrangement links TRBV3-1 (or the pseudogene TRBV3-2) to TRBJ2-5; TRBD1 aligns across 9 bases. This CDR3 is built from 15 residues. After removal of 1 base from V and 4 bases from J, the junction contained 4 bases not matched to a gene. CDR1 and CDR2 (germline): LGHDT, YNNKEL (reference sequence). Written as DNA, the CDR3 is TGTGCCAGCAGCCAAGGGGGACAGGGCACAGAGACCCAGTACTTC. Protein: CASSQGGQGTETQYF.

This chain uses TRBV19 with TRBJ1-1; 9 bases align to TRBD1. The CDR3 has 15 amino acids. From germline, CDR1 is LNHDA and CDR2 SQIVND (reference sequence). The V gene end was trimmed by 5 bases and the J gene end by 2 bases; junction bases not matched to a gene: 6. CDR3: CASSGTGGRNTEAFF. The CDR3 DNA is TGTGCCAGTAGTGGAACAGGGGGCCGTAACACTGAAGCTTTCTTT.

This chain connects TRBV4-1 to TRBJ1-5; D remains unclear. This CDR3 region has 16 residues. CDR1 and CDR2 (germline): MGHRA, YSYEKL. V gave up 0 bases and J gave up 7 bases, with 16 bases separating them. The CDR3 sequence: CASSQDDPDVGQPQHF. The CDR3 coding sequence is TGCGCCAGCAGCCAAGATGACCCCGACGTCGGGCAGCCCCAGCATTTT.

The J gene is TRBJ2-2, the V gene TRBV25-1; possibly TRBD1 or TRBD2 for D (5 bases each). CDR3 length: 15 residues. Germline CDR1 MGHDK, CDR2 SYGVNS. V was shortened by 8 bases and J by 7 bases, with 20 bases between the two germline ends. The DNA of the CDR3 is TGTGCCAGCGAGGGGAGTGGGCAGGGTTACGGGGAGCTGTTTTTT. This translates into CASEGSGQGYGELFF.

The genes are TRBV9 and TRBJ1-2; TRBD1 matches 8 bases. The V gene's germline CDR1 is SGDLS and CDR2 YYNGEE. The CDR3 is 15 amino acids. J gave up 4 bases and V 4 bases, and 9 bases lay outside the gene matches. The CDR3 sequence: CASSPTTGAVYGYTF. CDR3 in DNA: TGTGCCAGCAGCCCGACGACAGGGGCGGTCTATGGCTACACCTTC.